A selection of T cell receptor beta chains follows, all from one sample in a study of T cell responses to AZD1222 COVID-19 vaccine. The method was immunoSEQ multiplex PCR; TCRdb's version includes in-frame clones alone and lacks a portion of them. Here the sample spans 150,000 to 200,000 clones, around 89% being singletons. The sample was peripheral blood, taken on day 0 of AZD1222 vaccination. The source is an adult in good health. Both conserved end residues are part of each CDR3. The D gene is left open where the match is weak. The size of a clone is reported for some rows only, either as once, few or many, or as a class for expanded clones.

clone size,D gene,J gene,V gene,CDR3 DNA,CDR3 protein
.,.,TRBJ1-4,TRBV6-5,TGTGCCAGCAGAAGGGACCTTTTGAATGAAAAACTGTTTTTT,CASRRDLLNEKLFF
.,TRBD1,TRBJ1-1,TRBV2,TGTGCCAGCAGTAGACGACAGGGCTTGAACACTGAAGCTTTCTTT,CASSRRQGLNTEAFF
few,.,TRBJ2-1,TRBV29-1,TGCAGCGTTGAAAGGGCCTGGCTCTTC,CSVERAWLF
.,TRBD1,TRBJ2-1,TRBV24-1,TGTGCCACCAGTGAGGGGACAGGTCGCTCCTACAATGAGCAGTTCTTC,CATSEGTGRSYNEQFF
.,.,TRBJ1-5,TRBV21-1,TGTGCCAGCAGCCGTGTAGGGGGCTTGACTAGCAATCAGCCCCAGCATTTT,CASSRVGGLTSNQPQHF
.,TRBD1,TRBJ2-5,TRBV28,TGTGCCAGCTCTGATAGACCCAGGGGGAAAGGGACCCAGTACTTC,CASSDRPRGKGTQYF
.,TRBD1,TRBJ2-7,TRBV19,TGTGCCAGTAGAAAGGACAGGGCTGGCGAGCAGTACTTC,CASRKDRAGEQYF
.,TRBD1,TRBJ2-5,TRBV7-9,TGTGCCAGCAGCTTGGCCCGGACAGGCGTCCAAGAGACCCAGTACTTC,CASSLARTGVQETQYF
.,.,TRBJ1-5,TRBV10-1,TGCGCCAGCAGTGAGTCCGGTGGAGGACAGCCCCAGCATTTT,CASSESGGGQPQHF
.,TRBD1,TRBJ2-7,TRBV3-1/TRBV3-2,TGTGCCAGCAGCCCTGCCGGGACAGGGTCCTACGAGCAGTACTTC,CASSPAGTGSYEQYF
.,TRBD2,TRBJ2-1,TRBV28,TGTGCCAGCAGTTTACTAGCGGGAGGTTTTTCCGGTGAGCAGTTCTTC,CASSLLAGGFSGEQFF
.,.,TRBJ1-4,TRBV18,TGTGCCAGCTCACCTTCGGAGGCCCATAATGAAAAACTGTTTTTT,CASSPSEAHNEKLFF
.,.,TRBJ1-6,TRBV5-8,TGTGCCAGCACTACACAGTATTCACCCCTCCACTTT,CASTTQYSPLHF
once,TRBD1,TRBJ1-2,TRBV30,TGTGCCTGGAACAGGGGGAGAAACTATGGCTACACCTTC,CAWNRGRNYGYTF
.,.,TRBJ2-5,TRBV7-9,TGTGCCAGCAGCTCTACCCTGGGGGCCCGACGGGAGACCCAGTACTTC,CASSSTLGARRETQYF
.,.,TRBJ1-5,TRBV6-5,TGTGCCAGCGCCTGGGGGGCCGAGCGGCCCCAGCATTTT,CASAWGAERPQHF
.,.,TRBJ2-1,TRBV5-1,TGCGCCAGCAGCTTGGGGCTAGTCTACAATGAGCAGTTCTTC,CASSLGLVYNEQFF
once,TRBD1,TRBJ1-2,TRBV19,TGTGCCAGTAGTATCCGCAGGGGGGACGGCTACACCTTC,CASSIRRGDGYTF
.,.,TRBJ1-2,TRBV2,TGTGCCAGCAGTGCCGGGGCCGGAAACTATGGCTACACCTTC,CASSAGAGNYGYTF
.,TRBD2,TRBJ2-1,TRBV28,TGTGCCAGCAGTCCACTACTAGCGGGGGGGCGCGATGAGCAGTTCTTC,CASSPLLAGGRDEQFF
.,.,TRBJ2-5,TRBV5-1,TGCGCCAGCAGCTTGGGTCGGGGCGTAGGGGAGACCCAGTACTTC,CASSLGRGVGETQYF
.,TRBD2,TRBJ2-3,TRBV6-6,TGTGCCTTTGGACCTAGCGGGGCAAGCACAGATACGCAGTATTTT,CAFGPSGASTDTQYF
once,.,TRBJ2-2,TRBV5-1,TGCGCCAGCCGAAGGGACCTGGGTACCGGGGAGCTGTTTTTT,CASRRDLGTGELFF
.,.,TRBJ2-6,TRBV19,TGTGCCAGTAGCCCCGGAGGGGCCGGGGCCAACGTCCTGACTTTC,CASSPGGAGANVLTF
few,.,TRBJ1-2,TRBV7-9,TGTGCCAGCAGCCGGACAGAAAACTATGGCTACACCTTC,CASSRTENYGYTF
.,.,TRBJ2-3,TRBV7-9,TGTGCCAGCAGCCCAGGACCAGATACGCAGTATTTT,CASSPGPDTQYF
once,TRBD1,TRBJ1-2,TRBV7-2,TGTGCCAGCAGCTTCACGGGACAGGCCCCGGGGGGCTACACCTTC,CASSFTGQAPGGYTF
once,TRBD2,TRBJ2-7,TRBV5-8,TGTACCGGGGGGACTAGCCTCCGCGAGCAGTACTTC,CTGGTSLREQYF
.,TRBD2,TRBJ2-3,TRBV7-3,TGTGCCAGCAGCTCAACTAGCGGGAGGGCTAGCACAGATACGCAGTATTTT,CASSSTSGRASTDTQYF
.,.,TRBJ1-1,TRBV19,TGTGCCAGTAGTGTTTCAGTGAACACTGAAGCTTTCTTT,CASSVSVNTEAFF
few,TRBD2,TRBJ2-7,TRBV19,TGTGCCAGTAGTCCGGGAGGGCGGAACGAGCAGTACTTC,CASSPGGRNEQYF
.,.,TRBJ1-4,TRBV5-4,TGTGCCAGCAGCTTTCGTGGGGATGAAAAACTGTTTTTT,CASSFRGDEKLFF
.,.,TRBJ1-5,TRBV5-1,TGCGCCAGCAGCCCCGTCGGCGGGGAGCCCCAGCATTTT,CASSPVGGEPQHF
once,TRBD1,TRBJ2-6,TRBV7-6,TGTGCCAGCAGCCCCACCGTGGGACAGAGTCTCTCTGGGGCCAACGTCCTGACTTTC,CASSPTVGQSLSGANVLTF
.,TRBD1,TRBJ2-7,TRBV9,TGTGCCAGCAGTCAAAATAACCGGGACAGGCTGAGGAAGCAGTACTTC,CASSQNNRDRLRKQYF
.,.,TRBJ1-2,TRBV29-1,TGCAGCCACGGACCGATGACAAGTAACTATGGCTACACCTTC,CSHGPMTSNYGYTF
few,TRBD1,TRBJ1-4,TRBV2,TGTGCCAGCAGATTCTCTCAGGGGGCTAATGAAAAACTGTTTTTT,CASRFSQGANEKLFF